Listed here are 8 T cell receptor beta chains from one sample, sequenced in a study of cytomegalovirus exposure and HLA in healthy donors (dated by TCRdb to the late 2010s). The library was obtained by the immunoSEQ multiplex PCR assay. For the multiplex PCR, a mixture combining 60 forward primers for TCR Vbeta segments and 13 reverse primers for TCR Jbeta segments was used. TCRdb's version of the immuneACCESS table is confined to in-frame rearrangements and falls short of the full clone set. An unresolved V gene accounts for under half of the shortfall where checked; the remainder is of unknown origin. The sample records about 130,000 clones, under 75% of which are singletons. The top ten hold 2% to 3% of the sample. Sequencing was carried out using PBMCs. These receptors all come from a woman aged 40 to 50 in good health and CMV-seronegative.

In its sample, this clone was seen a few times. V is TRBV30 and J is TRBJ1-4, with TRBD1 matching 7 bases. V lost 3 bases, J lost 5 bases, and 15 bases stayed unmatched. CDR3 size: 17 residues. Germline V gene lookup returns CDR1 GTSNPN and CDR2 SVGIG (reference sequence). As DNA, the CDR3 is TGTGCCTGGAGCGCCGACCCCGAGGGGGCGCGGAATGAAAAACTGTTTTTT. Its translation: CAWSADPEGARNEKLFF.

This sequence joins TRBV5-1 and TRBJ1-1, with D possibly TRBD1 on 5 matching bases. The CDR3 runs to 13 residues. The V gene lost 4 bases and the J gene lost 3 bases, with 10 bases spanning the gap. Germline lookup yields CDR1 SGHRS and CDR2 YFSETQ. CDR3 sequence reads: CASSPLGDTEAFF. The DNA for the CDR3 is TGCGCCAGCAGCCCCTTAGGGGACACTGAAGCTTTCTTT.

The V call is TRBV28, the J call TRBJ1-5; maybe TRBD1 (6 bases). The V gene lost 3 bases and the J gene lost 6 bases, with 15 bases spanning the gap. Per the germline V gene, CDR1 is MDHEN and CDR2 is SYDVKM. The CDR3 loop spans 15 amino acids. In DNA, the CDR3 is TGTGCCAGCAGTTTCATGGGGGCCGTGGGTCAGCCCCAGCATTTT. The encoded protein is CASSFMGAVGQPQHF. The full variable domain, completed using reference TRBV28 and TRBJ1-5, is DVKVTQSSRYLVKRTGEKVFLECVQDMDHENMFWYRQDPGLGLRLIYFSYDVKMKEKGDIPEGYSVSREKKERFSLILESASTNQTSMYLCASSFMGAVGQPQHFGDGTRLSIL.

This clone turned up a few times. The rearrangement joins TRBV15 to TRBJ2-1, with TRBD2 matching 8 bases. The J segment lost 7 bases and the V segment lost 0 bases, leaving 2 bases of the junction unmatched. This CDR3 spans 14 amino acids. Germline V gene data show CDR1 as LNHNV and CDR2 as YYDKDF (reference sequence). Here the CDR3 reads CATSREGGGNEQFF. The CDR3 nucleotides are TGTGCCACCAGCAGAGAGGGCGGGGGGAATGAGCAGTTCTTC.

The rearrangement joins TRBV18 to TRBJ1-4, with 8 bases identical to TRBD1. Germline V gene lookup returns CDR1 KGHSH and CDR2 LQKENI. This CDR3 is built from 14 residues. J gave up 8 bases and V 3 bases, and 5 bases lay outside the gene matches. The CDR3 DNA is TGTGCCAGCTCACCGGGCAGGGGGCAGGAAAAACTGTTTTTT. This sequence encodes CASSPGRGQEKLFF.

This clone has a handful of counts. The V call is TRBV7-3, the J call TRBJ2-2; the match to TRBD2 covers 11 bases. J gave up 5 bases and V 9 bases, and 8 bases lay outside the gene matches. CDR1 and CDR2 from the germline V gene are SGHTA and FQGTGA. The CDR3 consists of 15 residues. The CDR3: CASRVAGGRTGELFF. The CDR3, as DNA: TGTGCCAGTCGAGTAGCGGGGGGGCGAACCGGGGAGCTGTTTTTT.

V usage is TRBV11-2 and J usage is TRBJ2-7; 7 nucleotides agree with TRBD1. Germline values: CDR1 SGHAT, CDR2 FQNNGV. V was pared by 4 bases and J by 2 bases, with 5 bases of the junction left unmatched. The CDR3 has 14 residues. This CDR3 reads CASSSPDRPYEQYF. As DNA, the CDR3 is TGTGCCAGCAGCTCACCGGACAGGCCCTACGAGCAGTACTTC.

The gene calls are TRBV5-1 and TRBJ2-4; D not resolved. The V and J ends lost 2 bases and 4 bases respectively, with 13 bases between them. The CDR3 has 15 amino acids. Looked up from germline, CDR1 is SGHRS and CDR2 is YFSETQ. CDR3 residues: CASSLSDTKKNIQYF. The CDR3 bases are TGCGCCAGCAGCTTATCAGATACAAAAAAAAACATTCAGTACTTC. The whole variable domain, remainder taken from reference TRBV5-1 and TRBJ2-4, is KAGVTQTPRYLIKTRGQQVTLSCSPISGHRSVSWYQQTPGQGLQFLFEYFSETQRNKGNFPGRFSGRQFSNSRSEMNVSTLELGDSALYLCASSLSDTKKNIQYFGAGTRLSVL.